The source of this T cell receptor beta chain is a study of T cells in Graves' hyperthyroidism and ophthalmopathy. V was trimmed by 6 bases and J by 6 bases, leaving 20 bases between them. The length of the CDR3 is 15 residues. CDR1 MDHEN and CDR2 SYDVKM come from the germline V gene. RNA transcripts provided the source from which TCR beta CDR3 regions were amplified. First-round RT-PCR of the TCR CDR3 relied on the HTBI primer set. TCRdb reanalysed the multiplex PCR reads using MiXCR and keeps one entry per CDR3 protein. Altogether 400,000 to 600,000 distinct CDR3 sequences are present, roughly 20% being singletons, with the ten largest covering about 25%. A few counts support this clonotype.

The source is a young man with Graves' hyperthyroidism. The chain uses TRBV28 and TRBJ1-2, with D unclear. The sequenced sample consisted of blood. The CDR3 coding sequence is TGTGCCAGCAGCTGGCGCACAGTTTTTAGTCATGGCTACACCTTC. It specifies CASSWRTVFSHGYTF.